Sequencing of this TCR beta chain was carried out in a study of blood T cell repertoires in COVID-19. Study as a whole: Nucleic acid was either cDNA or gDNA, and it came from T cells, B-cell-depleted T cells, or PBMCs.

Profiled with immunoSEQ multiplex PCR; TCRdb holds only in-frame clones, not every one. The sample lists about 90,000 clones; roughly nine tenths were seen once. This clone was observed once. With 1 base removed from V and 4 bases from J, the gap between germline ends came to 10 bases. The CDR3 is 15 residues long. CDR1 SGHTA and CDR2 FQGNSA come from the germline V gene. The chain is built from TRBV7-2 and TRBJ1-4; the D gene is possibly TRBD1 (5 bases). The sequenced sample was peripheral blood. The TCR was taken from a male donor with acute or convalescent COVID-19. This CDR3 is CASSLEGQGNEKLFF. The CDR3 DNA follows: TGTGCCAGCAGCTTAGAAGGCCAGGGTAATGAAAAACTGTTTTTT.